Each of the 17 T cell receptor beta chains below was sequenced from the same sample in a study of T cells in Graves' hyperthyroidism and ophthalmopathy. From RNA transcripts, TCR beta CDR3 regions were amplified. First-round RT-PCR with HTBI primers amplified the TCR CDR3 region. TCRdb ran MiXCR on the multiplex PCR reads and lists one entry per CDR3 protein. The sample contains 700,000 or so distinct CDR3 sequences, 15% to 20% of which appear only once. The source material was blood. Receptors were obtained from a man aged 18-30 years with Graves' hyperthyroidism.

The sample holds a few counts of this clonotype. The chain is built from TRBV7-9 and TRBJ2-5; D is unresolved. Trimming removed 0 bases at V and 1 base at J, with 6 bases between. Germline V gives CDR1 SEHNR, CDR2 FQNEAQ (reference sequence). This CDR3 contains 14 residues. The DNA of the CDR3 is TGTGCCAGCAGCTTAGCGCAATTCCAAGAGACCCAGTACTTC. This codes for CASSLAQFQETQYF.

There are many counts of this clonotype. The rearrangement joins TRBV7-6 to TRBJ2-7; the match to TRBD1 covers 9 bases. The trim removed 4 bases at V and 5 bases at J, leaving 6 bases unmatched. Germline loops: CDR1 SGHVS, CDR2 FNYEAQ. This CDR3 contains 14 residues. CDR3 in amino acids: CASSSGGTGNEQYF. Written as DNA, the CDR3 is TGTGCCAGCAGCTCAGGGGGGACAGGGAACGAGCAGTACTTC.

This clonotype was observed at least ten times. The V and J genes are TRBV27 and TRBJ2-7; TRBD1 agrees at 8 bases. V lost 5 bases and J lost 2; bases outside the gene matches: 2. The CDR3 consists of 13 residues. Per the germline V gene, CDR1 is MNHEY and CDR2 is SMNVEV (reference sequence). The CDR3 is CASSGTGTYEQYF. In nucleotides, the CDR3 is TGTGCCAGCAGTGGGACAGGAACCTACGAGCAGTACTTC.

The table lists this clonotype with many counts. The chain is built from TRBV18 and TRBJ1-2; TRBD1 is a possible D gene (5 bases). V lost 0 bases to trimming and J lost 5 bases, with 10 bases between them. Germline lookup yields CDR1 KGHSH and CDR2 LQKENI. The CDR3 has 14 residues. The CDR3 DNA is TGTGCCAGCTCACCACCAGGCGGGGCTTATGGCTACACCTTC. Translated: CASSPPGGAYGYTF.

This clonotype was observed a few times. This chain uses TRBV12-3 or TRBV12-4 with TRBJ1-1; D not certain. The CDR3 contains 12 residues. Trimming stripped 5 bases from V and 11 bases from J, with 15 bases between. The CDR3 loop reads CASSRRQYLAFF. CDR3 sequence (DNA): TGTGCCAGCAGTCGACGACAATATCTCGCTTTCTTT.

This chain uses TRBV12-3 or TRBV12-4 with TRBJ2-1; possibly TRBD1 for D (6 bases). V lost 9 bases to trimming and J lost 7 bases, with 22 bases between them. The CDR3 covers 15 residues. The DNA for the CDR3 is TGTGCCAGTCACCTCACAGGGAGAAATCTAAATGAGCAGTTCTTC. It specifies CASHLTGRNLNEQFF.

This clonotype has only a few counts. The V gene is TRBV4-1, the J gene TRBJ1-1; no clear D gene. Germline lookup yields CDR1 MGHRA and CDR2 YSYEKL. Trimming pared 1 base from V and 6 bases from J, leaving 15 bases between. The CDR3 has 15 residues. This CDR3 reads CASSQGPGPVPEAFF. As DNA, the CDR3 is TGCGCCAGCAGCCAAGGCCCAGGTCCCGTTCCTGAAGCTTTCTTT.

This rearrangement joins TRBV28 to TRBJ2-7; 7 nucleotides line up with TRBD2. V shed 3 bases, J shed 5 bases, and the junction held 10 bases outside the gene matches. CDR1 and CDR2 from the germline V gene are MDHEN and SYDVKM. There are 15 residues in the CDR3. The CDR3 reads CASSFIGAGSHEQYF. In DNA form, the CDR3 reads TGTGCCAGCAGTTTCATCGGAGCGGGATCTCACGAGCAGTACTTC.

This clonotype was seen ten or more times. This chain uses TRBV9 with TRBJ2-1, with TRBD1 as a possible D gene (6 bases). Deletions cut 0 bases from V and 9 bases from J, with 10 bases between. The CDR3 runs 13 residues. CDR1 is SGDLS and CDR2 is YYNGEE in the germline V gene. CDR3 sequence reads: CASSVAGETEQFF. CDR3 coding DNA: TGTGCCAGCAGCGTAGCAGGGGAGACTGAGCAGTTCTTC.

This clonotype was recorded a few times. CDR3 region: CATSGQTNTGELFF. The CDR3 DNA reads TGTGCCACCAGTGGACAGACGAACACCGGGGAGCTGTTTTTT. V and J are TRBV24-1 and TRBJ2-2; possibly TRBD1 for D (5 bases). The V and J ends lost 5 bases and 0 bases respectively, with 6 bases between them. Looked up from germline, CDR1 is KGHDR and CDR2 is SFDVKD. This CDR3 is 14 amino acids long.

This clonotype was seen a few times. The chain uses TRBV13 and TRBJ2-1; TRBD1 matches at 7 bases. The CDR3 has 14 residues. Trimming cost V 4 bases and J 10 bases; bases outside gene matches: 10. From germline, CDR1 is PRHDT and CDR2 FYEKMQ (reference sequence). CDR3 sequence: CASSSPTGNGEQFF. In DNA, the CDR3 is TGTGCCAGCAGCTCCCCGACAGGGAATGGGGAGCAGTTCTTC.

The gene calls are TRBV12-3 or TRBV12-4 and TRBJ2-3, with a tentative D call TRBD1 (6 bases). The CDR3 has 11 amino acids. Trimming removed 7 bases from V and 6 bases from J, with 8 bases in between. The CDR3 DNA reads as TGTGCCAGCACCCAGGGGGATACGCAGTATTTT. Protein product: CASTQGDTQYF.

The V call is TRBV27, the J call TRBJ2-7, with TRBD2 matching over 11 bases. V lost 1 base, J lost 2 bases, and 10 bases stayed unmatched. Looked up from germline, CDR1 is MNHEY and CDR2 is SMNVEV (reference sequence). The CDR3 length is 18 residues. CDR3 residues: CASSLWPPGLAEAYEQYF. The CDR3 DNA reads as TGTGCCAGCAGTTTATGGCCTCCGGGACTAGCGGAGGCCTACGAGCAGTACTTC.

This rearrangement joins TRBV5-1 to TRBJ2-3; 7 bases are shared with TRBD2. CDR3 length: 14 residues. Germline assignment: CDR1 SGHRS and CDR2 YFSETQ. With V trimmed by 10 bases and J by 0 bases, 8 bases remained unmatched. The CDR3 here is CAGRAAVSTDTQYF. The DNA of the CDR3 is TGCGCCGGGAGGGCAGCGGTTAGCACAGATACGCAGTATTTT.

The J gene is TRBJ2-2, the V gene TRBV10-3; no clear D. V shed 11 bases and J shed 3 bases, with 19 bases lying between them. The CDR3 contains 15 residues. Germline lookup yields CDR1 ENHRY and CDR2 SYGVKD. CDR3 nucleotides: TGTGCCTTCATGGCGTGGCCCCAGGACACCGGGGAGCTGTTTTTT. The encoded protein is CAFMAWPQDTGELFF.

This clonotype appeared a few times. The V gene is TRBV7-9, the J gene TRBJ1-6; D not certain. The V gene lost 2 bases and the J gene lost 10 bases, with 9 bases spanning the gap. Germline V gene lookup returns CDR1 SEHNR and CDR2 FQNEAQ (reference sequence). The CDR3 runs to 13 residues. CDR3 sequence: CASSLTRESPLHF. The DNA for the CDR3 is TGTGCCAGCAGCTTAACTAGAGAATCACCCCTCCACTTT.

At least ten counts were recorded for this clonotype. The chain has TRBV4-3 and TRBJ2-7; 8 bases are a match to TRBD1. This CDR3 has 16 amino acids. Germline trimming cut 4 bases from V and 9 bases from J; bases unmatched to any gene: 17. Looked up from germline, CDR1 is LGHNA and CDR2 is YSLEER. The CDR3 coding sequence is TGCGCCAGCAGCCTCCTGAGCACGACAGGGGTTTCAGCGCAGTACTTC. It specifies CASSLLSTTGVSAQYF.